Listed here are 4 T cell receptor beta chains from one sample, sequenced in a study of blood T cell repertoires in COVID-19. Sequencing was performed with immunoSEQ multiplex PCR; in TCRdb, only in-frame clones are kept and a portion is missing. The sample has around 140,000 clones; about four fifths are singletons. Sample: peripheral blood. All receptors come from a man in his 60s with acute or convalescent COVID-19.

The V call is TRBV20-1, the J call TRBJ2-7; D might be TRBD1 (5 bases). V was shortened by 3 bases and J by 2 bases, with 20 bases between the two germline ends. The CDR3 spans 16 residues. In germline, CDR1 is DFQATT, CDR2 SNEGSKA (reference sequence). The CDR3 sequence is CSASSLSAIRAYEQYF. CDR3 coding DNA: TGCAGTGCTAGTTCCCTCAGTGCAATCAGGGCCTACGAGCAGTACTTC.

The V call is TRBV5-1, the J call TRBJ2-5; 10 positions agree with TRBD2. The CDR3 has 13 residues. Trimming took 5 bases from V and 3 from J; bases not matched to a gene: 1. Looked up from germline, CDR1 is SGHRS and CDR2 is YFSETQ. This chain's CDR3 is CASRLAGEETQYF. The DNA for the CDR3 is TGCGCCAGCAGGCTAGCGGGGGAAGAGACCCAGTACTTC.

As concerns this clone: At one boundary the junction diverges from the germline segment, which might be a read error. The rearrangement joins TRBV11-2 to TRBJ1-2; 7 positions agree with TRBD1. The germline gives CDR1 SGHAT, CDR2 FQNNGV. The length of the CDR3 is 14 residues. CDR3 coding DNA: TGTGCCAGCAGATTAGCAGGGGGAAACTATGGCTACACCTTC. Translating gives CASRLAGGNYGYTF.

The rearrangement joins TRBV6-5 to TRBJ1-4; D ambiguous. Trimming stripped 11 bases from V and 0 bases from J, with 13 bases between. Looked up from germline, CDR1 is MNHEY and CDR2 is SVGAGI. CDR3 length: 14 amino acids. In DNA, the CDR3 is TGTGCCTCAAGCCCGGTCCCAACTAATGAAAAACTGTTTTTT. It yields the protein CASSPVPTNEKLFF.